Below, 22 T cell receptor beta chains from the same sample are listed, as sequenced in a study of cytomegalovirus exposure and HLA in healthy donors. The study ran its PCR with 60 Vbeta and 13 Jbeta primers. Method: immunoSEQ multiplex PCR; TCRdb's copy keeps in-frame clones and lacks some. Of about 190,000 clones in the sample, about 88% were seen once. Sequencing was performed on PBMCs. The source is a woman younger than 35 in good health and CMV-seronegative.

This clone was seen only once. The chain has TRBV5-7 and TRBJ1-1; TRBD1 might be the D (5 bases). TRBV5-7 is an ORF, and what it does is uncertain. Trimming left V 1 base short and J 5 bases short, with 24 bases between. CDR3 length equals 18 residues. CDR3 loop: CASSLSPRRETETTEAFF. The CDR3 nucleotides are TGTGCCAGCAGCTTGAGCCCCCGACGTGAGACAGAGACGACTGAAGCTTTCTTT.

The chain couples TRBV18 to TRBJ2-5; 8 bases line up with TRBD2. From germline, CDR1 is KGHSH and CDR2 LQKENI. J lost 3 bases, V lost 6 bases, and 3 bases had no gene match. This CDR3 spans 13 amino acids. The CDR3 DNA is TGTGCCAGCTCCCGGCGGGGGGAAGAGACCCAGTACTTC. This gives the protein CASSRRGEETQYF.

The chain joins TRBV28 to TRBJ1-1; 7 bases match TRBD1. The CDR3 contains 13 residues. V lost 6 bases, J lost 1 base, and 2 bases stayed unmatched. In germline, CDR1 is MDHEN, CDR2 SYDVKM. The CDR3 bases are TGTGCCAGCAGGGGGACAGCGAACACTGAAGCTTTCTTT. Amino acids: CASRGTANTEAFF. Supplemented by reference TRBV28 and TRBJ1-1, the full variable domain reads DVKVTQSSRYLVKRTGEKVFLECVQDMDHENMFWYRQDPGLGLRLIYFSYDVKMKEKGDIPEGYSVSREKKERFSLILESASTNQTSMYLCASRGTANTEAFFGQGTRLTVV.

The V gene is TRBV27, the J gene TRBJ2-5, with 7 positions matching TRBD2. The end of the DNA fits TRBJ2-7 better, so the J call may be wrong. Per the germline V gene, CDR1 is MNHEY and CDR2 is SMNVEV (reference sequence). The CDR3 extends over 13 amino acids. The CDR3 DNA follows: TGTGCCAGCAGCCCGGGACTAAGCCACGAGCAGTACTTC. Translated, it gives CASSPGLSHEQYF.

The chain is built from TRBV4-1 and TRBJ1-5; D uncertain. V was cut by 2 bases and J by 5 bases, with 13 bases left in between. Germline values: CDR1 MGHRA, CDR2 YSYEKL. The CDR3 extends over 15 amino acids. CDR3 DNA sequence: TGCGCCAGCAGCCAAATGAGGGAAACTGATCAGCCCCAGCATTTT. It encodes CASSQMRETDQPQHF.

The chain uses TRBV9 and TRBJ2-1, with 7 bases lining up with TRBD2. Germline-derived CDR1 and CDR2 are SGDLS and YYNGEE. The CDR3 is 16 residues long. V was clipped by 4 bases and J by 2 bases; unmatched bases: 9. CDR3 amino acids: CASSPFLSGAYNEQFF. In nucleotides, the CDR3 is TGTGCCAGCAGCCCCTTCTTGAGCGGGGCCTACAATGAGCAGTTCTTC.

The rearrangement joins TRBV5-8 to TRBJ2-7; the D gene is possibly TRBD1 (6 bases). The CDR3 contains 13 residues. Trimming stripped 5 bases from V and 2 bases from J, with 11 bases between. Per germline, CDR1 SGHTS and CDR2 YDEGEE. The CDR3 coding sequence is TGTGCCAGCAGTTACAGGGATACCTACGAGCAGTACTTC. Translation gives CASSYRDTYEQYF.

This chain links TRBV10-3 with TRBJ1-1; D gene uncertain. The length of the CDR3 is 13 residues. V was cut by 6 bases and J by 0 bases, with 8 bases left in between. Germline loops: CDR1 ENHRY, CDR2 SYGVKD. The CDR3, as DNA: TGTGCCATCAGAGTCGGTATGAACACTGAAGCTTTCTTT. Protein sequence: CAIRVGMNTEAFF.

The chain employs TRBV28 and TRBJ2-6; D gene unclear. Germline values: CDR1 MDHEN, CDR2 SYDVKM. Trimming removed 4 bases at V and 2 bases at J, with 6 bases between. The CDR3 totals 14 residues. The CDR3 DNA reads TGTGCCAGCAGTTCCCCTACTGGGGCCAACGTCCTGACTTTC. Translation gives CASSSPTGANVLTF.

The chain employs TRBV27 and TRBJ1-3; D unresolved. CDR1 and CDR2 (germline): MNHEY, SMNVEV (reference sequence). Trimming removed 8 bases from V and 0 bases from J, with 11 bases in between. There are 14 residues in the CDR3. The CDR3 loop is CASSPRSSGNTIYF. CDR3 DNA sequence: TGTGCCAGCTCGCCCCGGAGCTCTGGAAACACCATATATTTT.

This chain links TRBV9 with TRBJ1-5; maybe TRBD1 (6 bases). The CDR3 runs to 15 residues. Per the germline V gene, CDR1 is SGDLS and CDR2 is YYNGEE. The ends were cut back, 0 bases at V and 3 bases at J, with 10 bases in the middle. This CDR3 is CASSVGQDPNQPQHF. The CDR3 DNA reads TGTGCCAGCAGCGTAGGACAGGACCCCAATCAGCCCCAGCATTTT.

This chain joins TRBV6-5 and TRBJ1-1; 7 nucleotides align to TRBD1. V lost 8 bases and J lost 4; bases outside the gene matches: 7. The germline V gene encodes CDR1 MNHEY and CDR2 SVGAGI. This CDR3 contains 13 residues. The CDR3 is CASEGAQGTEAFF. The CDR3 nucleotides are TGTGCCAGCGAGGGGGCGCAGGGCACTGAAGCTTTCTTT.

This clone was found once. This chain links TRBV9 with TRBJ2-5; the match to TRBD2 covers 14 bases. The ends lost 3 bases at V and 3 bases at J; junction bases unmatched: 4. The CDR3 runs 16 residues. CDR1 is SGDLS, CDR2 YYNGEE, per germline. The CDR3 region is CASSARTSGRKETQYF. CDR3 DNA sequence: TGTGCCAGCAGCGCCCGGACTAGCGGGAGGAAAGAGACCCAGTACTTC. The variable domain in full, completed from reference TRBV9 and TRBJ2-5, reads DSGVTQTPKHLITATGQRVTLRCSPRSGDLSVYWYQQSLDQGLQFLIQYYNGEERAKGNILERFSAQQFPDLHSELNLSSLELGDSALYFCASSARTSGRKETQYFGPGTRLLVL.

The chain couples TRBV5-5 to TRBJ1-1, with D possibly being TRBD1 (5 bases). V was shortened by 4 bases and J by 5 bases, with 15 bases between the two germline ends. This CDR3 comprises 14 residues. In germline, CDR1 is SGHKS, CDR2 YYEKEE (reference sequence). The CDR3 nucleotides read TGTGCCAGCAGCCTGGGGGTGGGGGGAACTGAAGCTTTCTTT. Its protein product is CASSLGVGGTEAFF.

The chain combines TRBV5-4 with TRBJ2-5; TRBD2 might be the D (5 bases). Germline V CDR1 and CDR2: SGHNT, YYREEE (reference sequence). Trimming removed 2 bases from V and 2 bases from J, with 10 bases in between. The CDR3 length is 14 residues. The CDR3 loop is CASSFGRTQETQYF. The CDR3 nucleotides read TGTGCCAGCAGCTTCGGACGGACTCAAGAGACCCAGTACTTC.

The chain recombines TRBV14 with TRBJ2-1; 9 positions match TRBD1. This CDR3 region has 15 residues. In germline, CDR1 is SGHDN, CDR2 FVKESK. V gave up 5 bases and J gave up 2 bases; unmatched junction bases: 4. The CDR3 DNA follows: TGTGCCAGCAGCGAGGACAGGGGAACCTACAATGAGCAGTTCTTC. Amino acids: CASSEDRGTYNEQFF.

The V and J genes are TRBV6-5 and TRBJ2-3, with a weak D call TRBD1 (6 bases). V lost 0 bases, J lost 8 bases, and 12 bases lay in between. Germline CDR1 and CDR2: MNHEY and SVGAGI. The CDR3 spans 14 residues. This CDR3 reads CASSYSDTRGTQYF. Written as DNA, the CDR3 is TGTGCCAGCAGTTACTCGGACACCAGGGGTACGCAGTATTTT.

The chain recombines TRBV27 with TRBJ2-1, with D perhaps matching TRBD2 (6 bases). The CDR3 is made up of 19 amino acids. V lost 3 bases and J 1 base, leaving 22 bases between the germline ends. Germline V gene lookup returns CDR1 MNHEY and CDR2 SMNVEV (reference sequence). The CDR3 here is CASSFSHLDYAPSYNEQFF. DNA for the CDR3: TGTGCCAGCAGTTTCTCCCACCTGGACTACGCGCCGTCCTACAATGAGCAGTTCTTC.

The rearrangement uses TRBV6-4 and TRBJ2-7; the D is unclear. Trimming removed 3 bases from V and 1 base from J, with 13 bases in between. Germline CDR1 reads MRHNA; CDR2 reads SNTAGT. CDR3 length: 15 amino acids. CDR3 residues: CASSEDSSGSYEQYF. In DNA form, the CDR3 reads TGTGCCAGCAGTGAGGATTCCTCGGGTTCCTACGAGCAGTACTTC.

The V gene is TRBV19, the J gene TRBJ1-1, with D tentatively TRBD1 (5 bases). The CDR3 has 14 residues. V lost 6 bases and J lost 1, with 12 bases in between. The germline V gene has CDR1 LNHDA and CDR2 SQIVND (reference sequence). The CDR3 DNA reads TGTGCCAGTAGGATGTCAGGGCGGAACACTGAAGCTTTCTTT. The encoded protein is CASRMSGRNTEAFF.

This rearrangement joins TRBV28 to TRBJ1-2; D is ambiguous. The V end lost 10 bases, the J end lost 7 bases, and 4 bases lay between the germline ends. In germline, CDR1 is MDHEN, CDR2 SYDVKM. The CDR3 length is 8 residues. Written as DNA, the CDR3 is TGTGCCACCGGTGGCTACACCTTC. Translated: CATGGYTF.

There are a few counts of this clone. This chain links TRBV6-5 with TRBJ1-2; weak D call: TRBD1 (6 bases). V shed 5 bases and J shed 3 bases, with 16 bases lying between them. Germline lookup yields CDR1 MNHEY and CDR2 SVGAGI. This CDR3 contains 15 residues. The chain's CDR3 is CASSIYRERHYGYTF. CDR3 nucleotide sequence: TGTGCCAGCAGTATCTACAGGGAAAGGCACTATGGCTACACCTTC.